Listed below are T cell receptor beta chains from one sample, sequenced in a study of cytomegalovirus exposure and HLA in healthy donors. Libraries were prepared by immunoSEQ multiplex PCR; TCRdb keeps only in-frame clonotypes and omits some of them. The table lists about 160,000 clones, 55% to 75% of them singletons. Sequencing was done on a sample of PBMCs. These receptors originate from a woman aged 55-70 years in good health and CMV-seropositive. Each CDR3 is given with its conserved first and last residue. The D gene is left open where the match is weak. The size of a clone is reported for some rows only, either as once, few or many, or as a class for expanded clones.

CDR3: CASSLAGSFYEQYF
DNA: TGTGCCAGCAGTTTGGCAGGGTCGTTCTACGAGCAGTACTTC
D: NA
V: TRBV28
size: NA
J: TRBJ2-7

CDR3: CASSLSDRGETQYF
DNA: TGTGCCAGCAGCTTATCGGACAGAGGTGAGACCCAGTACTTC
D: NA
V: TRBV7-9
size: few
J: TRBJ2-5

CDR3: CASSRVQGLTVVEQYF
DNA: TGTGCCAGCAGCCGGGTACAGGGCCTGACAGTGGTCGAGCAGTACTTC
D: NA
V: TRBV11-2
size: NA
J: TRBJ2-7

CDR3: CASSLLAVGGNEQFF
DNA: TGTGCCAGCAGCTTACTAGCGGTTGGGGGCAATGAGCAGTTCTTC
D: TRBD2
V: TRBV7-3
size: NA
J: TRBJ2-1

CDR3: CASSGQLDQPQHF
DNA: TGTGCCAGTAGTGGACAGCTAGATCAGCCCCAGCATTTT
D: NA
V: TRBV19
size: NA
J: TRBJ1-5

CDR3: CASSRDRVNTEAFF
DNA: TGTGCCAGCAGCCGGGACAGGGTGAACACTGAAGCTTTCTTT
D: TRBD1
V: TRBV6-5
size: NA
J: TRBJ1-1

CDR3: CASSPLRTDTQYF
DNA: TGTGCCAGCAGCCCCTTACGGACAGATACGCAGTATTTT
D: NA
V: TRBV7-9
size: NA
J: TRBJ2-3

CDR3: CASSRGGPGTDTQYF
DNA: TGCGCCAGCAGCCGGGGAGGGCCAGGCACAGATACGCAGTATTTT
D: TRBD2
V: TRBV5-1
size: NA
J: TRBJ2-3

CDR3: CASSWSRGQPQHF
DNA: TGTGCCAGCAGCTGGAGCCGAGGGCAGCCCCAGCATTTT
D: NA
V: TRBV28
size: few
J: TRBJ1-5

CDR3: CASSYFDEQYF
DNA: TGTGCCAGCAGCTACTTTGACGAGCAGTACTTC
D: NA
V: TRBV7-9
size: NA
J: TRBJ2-7

CDR3: CASSAESSYNEQFF
DNA: TGTGCCAGCAGTGCGGAGAGCTCCTACAATGAGCAGTTCTTC
D: NA
V: TRBV6-5
size: NA
J: TRBJ2-1

CDR3: CASSVSRDTYGYTF
DNA: TGTGCCAGCAGTGTGTCCCGGGACACATATGGCTACACCTTC
D: NA
V: TRBV6-4
size: NA
J: TRBJ1-2

CDR3: CASSLNSGYEQYF
DNA: TGTGCCAGCAGCTTAAACTCGGGATACGAGCAGTACTTC
D: NA
V: TRBV7-3
size: few
J: TRBJ2-7

CDR3: CSVGLAGGGELFF
DNA: TGCAGCGTAGGACTAGCGGGAGGCGGGGAGCTGTTTTTT
D: TRBD2
V: TRBV29-1
size: NA
J: TRBJ2-2

CDR3: CASSLAGVIDTQYF
DNA: TGTGCCAGCAGCTTAGCGGGCGTTATTGATACGCAGTATTTT
D: NA
V: TRBV7-9
size: NA
J: TRBJ2-3

CDR3: CASSLEIRDPNTEAFF
DNA: TGTGCCAGCAGCTTAGAAATTCGGGATCCAAACACTGAAGCTTTCTTT
D: NA
V: TRBV7-8
size: NA
J: TRBJ1-1

CDR3: CASSPGLEETQYF
DNA: TGCGCCAGCAGCCCGGGACTAGAAGAGACCCAGTACTTC
D: TRBD2
V: TRBV4-1
size: NA
J: TRBJ2-5

CDR3: CASRRLGDTDTQYF
DNA: TGTGCCAGCAGGCGACTAGGGGACACAGATACGCAGTATTTT
D: NA
V: TRBV6-5
size: NA
J: TRBJ2-3

CDR3: CASSPMYGATDTQYF
DNA: TGTGCCAGCAGCCCCATGTATGGTGCGACAGATACGCAGTATTTT
D: NA
V: TRBV7-8
size: NA
J: TRBJ2-3

CDR3: CASSMFGEGYNEQFF
DNA: TGTGCCAGTAGTATGTTCGGGGAGGGTTACAATGAGCAGTTCTTC
D: TRBD2
V: TRBV19
size: once
J: TRBJ2-1

CDR3: CATSREGGTYEQYF
DNA: TGTGCCACCAGCAGAGAAGGGGGAACCTACGAGCAGTACTTC
D: NA
V: TRBV15
size: NA
J: TRBJ2-7

CDR3: CASSPSTVNTEAFF
DNA: TGTGCCAGCAGCCCCTCAACAGTGAACACTGAAGCTTTCTTT
D: NA
V: TRBV7-8
size: NA
J: TRBJ1-1

CDR3: CASSPQGRLQETQYF
DNA: TGTGCCAGCAGTCCCCAGGGCAGGTTGCAAGAGACCCAGTACTTC
D: NA
V: TRBV28
size: few
J: TRBJ2-5

CDR3: CASSEGDRHSGNTIYF
DNA: TGTGCCAGCAGTGAGGGAGACAGGCACTCTGGAAACACCATATATTTT
D: NA
V: TRBV6-1
size: few
J: TRBJ1-3

CDR3: CASSYTGTGFEQYF
DNA: TGTGCCAGCAGTTACACCGGGACAGGGTTCGAGCAGTACTTC
D: TRBD1
V: TRBV6-5
size: NA
J: TRBJ2-7

CDR3: CASSGAQLDNQPQHF
DNA: TGTGCCAGCTCGGGAGCACAGCTTGACAATCAGCCCCAGCATTTT
D: NA
V: TRBV18
size: NA
J: TRBJ1-5

CDR3: CASSGLAGRNNEQFF
DNA: TGTGCCAGCAGCGGTCTAGCGGGAAGGAACAATGAGCAGTTCTTC
D: TRBD2
V: TRBV7-9
size: NA
J: TRBJ2-1